This entry lists 5 T cell receptor beta chains sequenced from one sample in a study of T cells in Graves' hyperthyroidism and ophthalmopathy (dated by TCRdb to the late 2010s). Library preparation was by multiplex PCR. Reads for this sample came from an Illumina HiSeq 2000. Amplification of TCR beta CDR3 regions was carried out from RNA transcripts. The first round of RT-PCR for the TCR CDR3 was performed with the HTBI primer set and the Qiagen OneStep RT-PCR kit. TCRdb reprocessing: public reads trimmed at Q25 with fastp, clones called with MiXCR, in-frame beta chains kept. When rows share a CDR3 protein, they turn into one entry using the most common DNA and genes. This sample lists some 700,000 distinct CDR3 sequences; around 16% were detected once. Of the sample, about 14% is held by the ten largest clones. Input material: blood. These receptors were collected from a man over 45 with Graves' hyperthyroidism.

This clonotype was observed at least ten times. V is TRBV7-8 and J is TRBJ1-6; D is undetermined. Trimming left V 5 bases short and J 3 bases short, with 11 bases between. The CDR3 consists of 15 residues. Germline V gene sequence: CDR1 SGHVS, CDR2 FQNEAQ. CDR3 amino acids: CASSPQSDYNSPLHF. The CDR3 region has the DNA TGTGCCAGCAGCCCCCAGTCGGACTATAATTCACCCCTCCACTTT. Complete variable domain (other parts from reference TRBV7-8 and TRBJ1-6): GAGVSQSPRYKVAKRGQDVALRCDPISGHVSLFWYQQALGQGPEFLTYFQNEAQLDKSGLPSDRFFAERPEGSVSTLKIQRTQQEDSAVYLCASSPQSDYNSPLHFGNGTRLTVT.

The rearrangement joins TRBV20-1 to TRBJ1-4, with a tentative D call TRBD1 (5 bases). Germline CDR1 DFQATT, CDR2 SNEGSKA (reference sequence). There are 14 residues in the CDR3. Trimming left V 5 bases short and J 3 bases short, with 13 bases between. DNA for the CDR3: TGCAGTGCTGGGGGGGGTTCAGCTAATGAAAAACTGTTTTTT. This translates into CSAGGGSANEKLFF.

The sample holds many counts of this clonotype. The chain recombines TRBV28 with TRBJ2-5; perhaps TRBD1 as D (5 bases). This CDR3 is 13 amino acids long. Germline lookup yields CDR1 MDHEN and CDR2 SYDVKM. The V gene lost 5 bases and the J gene lost 5 bases, with 12 bases spanning the gap. CDR3 protein: CASSPLWGETQYF. In nucleotides, the CDR3 is TGTGCCAGCAGTCCCTTGTGGGGCGAGACCCAGTACTTC. Using reference TRBV28 and TRBJ2-5 for the parts outside the CDR3, the full variable domain is DVKVTQSSRYLVKRTGEKVFLECVQDMDHENMFWYRQDPGLGLRLIYFSYDVKMKEKGDIPEGYSVSREKKERFSLILESASTNQTSMYLCASSPLWGETQYFGPGTRLLVL.

This clonotype was observed at least ten times. The rearrangement links TRBV29-1 to TRBJ1-2; tentatively, D is TRBD1 (6 bases). The CDR3 is made up of 13 amino acids. V lost 0 bases and J 6 bases, leaving 11 bases between the germline ends. Looked up from germline, CDR1 is SQVTM and CDR2 is ANQGSEA. Here the CDR3 reads CSVEDQDSHGYTF. The CDR3 DNA is TGCAGCGTTGAAGATCAGGACAGCCATGGCTACACCTTC.

This clonotype came up many times. The chain is built from TRBV6-1 and TRBJ1-2, with 7 bases lining up with TRBD1. The V gene end was trimmed by 3 bases and the J gene end by 2 bases; junction bases not matched to a gene: 12. From germline, CDR1 is MNHNS and CDR2 SASEGT. The CDR3 is 17 amino acids. The CDR3 loop reads CASSDSRLGQSNYGYTF. The CDR3 nucleotides are TGTGCCAGCAGTGATAGCCGTTTGGGACAGAGCAACTATGGCTACACCTTC.